This TCR beta chain appears in the sequencing data of a study of technical replicates of blood from several donors. Produced via immunoSEQ multiplex PCR; TCRdb's table is partial and in-frame only. There are about 80,000 clones in the sample; approximately 94% occur only once, and 0.35% to 0.4% lies in the top ten. Trimming cost V 4 bases and J 1 base, with 11 bases left between them. Germline V gene data show CDR1 as LNHNV and CDR2 as YYDKDF (reference sequence). CDR3 length: 15 residues. The chain carries TRBV15 and TRBJ2-1; tentative D call: TRBD1 (5 bases). The source material was T cells isolated from PBMCs. The source is a human donor in good health. The CDR3 sequence is CATSKGRGSYNEQFF. The CDR3 nucleotides read TGTGCCACCAGCAAAGGTAGGGGTTCCTACAATGAGCAGTTCTTC.